These 11 T cell receptor beta chains were all obtained from the same sample, sequenced in a study of blood T cell repertoires in COVID-19. Method: immunoSEQ multiplex PCR; TCRdb's copy keeps in-frame clones and lacks some. The table has 250,000 to 350,000 clones, approximately 92% seen once; the top ten hold 2.4%. Sequencing was carried out using PBMCs or T cells enriched from blood (not recorded which). The source of these receptors is a woman younger than 35 who had recovered from COVID-19.

The rearrangement links TRBV4-2 to TRBJ2-7; 10 bases line up with TRBD2. The V gene end was trimmed by 0 bases and the J gene end by 3 bases; junction bases not matched to a gene: 2. The CDR3 is made up of 15 amino acids. CDR1 is LGHNA and CDR2 is YNFKEQ in the germline V gene. The CDR3, as DNA: TGTGCCAGCAGCCAAGAGCGGACTAGCGGCTACGAGCAGTACTTC. The encoded protein is CASSQERTSGYEQYF.

The genes are TRBV9 and TRBJ1-1, with D perhaps matching TRBD1 (5 bases). The CDR3 is made up of 13 amino acids. Germline V gives CDR1 SGDLS, CDR2 YYNGEE. V was pared by 2 bases and J by 5 bases, with 10 bases between. CDR3 nucleotides: TGTGCCAGCAGCGTCGGCAGGGAAACTGAAGCTTTCTTT. It yields the protein CASSVGRETEAFF.

The chain is built from TRBV6-6 and TRBJ2-7; 9 bases align to TRBD2. V shed 1 base, J shed 4 bases, and the junction held 5 bases outside the gene matches. In germline, CDR1 is MNHNY, CDR2 SVGAGI (reference sequence). The CDR3 runs to 15 residues. The CDR3 is CASSYYRGGEYEQYF. CDR3 nucleotide sequence: TGTGCCAGCAGTTACTACCGCGGGGGGGAATACGAGCAGTACTTC.

The chain uses TRBV20-1 and TRBJ2-5, with D possibly being TRBD1 (7 bases). This CDR3 contains 16 residues. V lost 3 bases and J lost 5, with 22 bases in between. Germline CDR1 is DFQATT and CDR2 is SNEGSKA (reference sequence). CDR3 region: CSASYPEEGAGETQYF. The CDR3 bases are TGCAGTGCTAGTTATCCTGAGGAGGGGGCAGGGGAGACCCAGTACTTC.

The V and J genes are TRBV19 and TRBJ1-4; 7 nucleotides match TRBD1. CDR1 LNHDA and CDR2 SQIVND come from the germline V gene (reference sequence). There are 15 residues in the CDR3. The J segment lost 3 bases and the V segment lost 5 bases, leaving 6 bases of the junction unmatched. CDR3 loop: CASSPDRAANEKLFF. The DNA for the CDR3 is TGTGCCAGTAGTCCAGACAGGGCGGCTAATGAAAAACTGTTTTTT.

This clone was observed a single time. The chain combines TRBV27 with TRBJ1-5, with 9 bases fitting TRBD1. Per germline, CDR1 MNHEY and CDR2 SMNVEV (reference sequence). This CDR3 comprises 14 residues. V lost 5 bases, J lost 6 bases, and 5 bases stayed unmatched. CDR3 DNA: TGTGCCAGCAGTCTCGGGACAGGGAGTCAGCCCCAGCATTTT. This translates into CASSLGTGSQPQHF.

This chain joins TRBV2 and TRBJ1-6; no clear D gene. Germline assignment: CDR1 SNHLY and CDR2 FYNNEI. Between the trimmed V and J ends, which lost 4 bases and 0 bases, there was a span of 10 bases. The CDR3 is 16 amino acids. The DNA for the CDR3 is TGTGCCAGCAGTGGTACACCCAGCTCCTATAATTCACCCCTCCACTTT. Residues: CASSGTPSSYNSPLHF.

This sequence joins TRBV27 and TRBJ1-2; no definite D call. There are 17 residues in the CDR3. The V gene lost 2 bases and the J gene lost 5 bases, with 21 bases spanning the gap. Germline values: CDR1 MNHEY, CDR2 SMNVEV (reference sequence). The CDR3 loop is CASSLRAGVLALYGYTF. In DNA, the CDR3 is TGTGCCAGCAGTTTACGGGCGGGAGTGCTTGCTCTTTATGGCTACACCTTC.

V gene TRBV9 combines with J gene TRBJ2-5; a weak D match, TRBD2 (6 bases). CDR1 is SGDLS, CDR2 YYNGEE, per germline. The CDR3 has 13 amino acids. Trimming took 4 bases from V and 5 from J, leaving 12 bases between them. In DNA, the CDR3 is TGTGCCAGCAGCCCGGGAGTGACGGAGACCCAGTACTTC. This encodes CASSPGVTETQYF. Full variable domain (missing parts from reference TRBV9 and TRBJ2-5): DSGVTQTPKHLITATGQRVTLRCSPRSGDLSVYWYQQSLDQGLQFLIQYYNGEERAKGNILERFSAQQFPDLHSELNLSSLELGDSALYFCASSPGVTETQYFGPGTRLLVL.

J is TRBJ2-5 and V is TRBV9; 8 bases are a match to TRBD2. This CDR3 contains 15 residues. Germline CDR1 reads SGDLS; CDR2 reads YYNGEE. Trimming cost V 0 bases and J 1 base; bases outside gene matches: 2. Here the CDR3 reads CASSVEAGGQETQYF. Written as DNA, the CDR3 is TGTGCCAGCAGCGTAGAGGCGGGGGGCCAAGAGACCCAGTACTTC.

The CDR3 bases are TGCAGCGTTGCCCTCAGGGGCGGCACAGATACGCAGTATTTT. Translation: CSVALRGGTDTQYF. The chain is built from TRBV29-1 and TRBJ2-3, with a possible D match to TRBD1 (6 bases). CDR3 length equals 14 residues. The V and J ends lost 4 bases and 1 base respectively, with 12 bases between them. Germline V gene lookup returns CDR1 SQVTM and CDR2 ANQGSEA.